This T cell receptor (beta chain) came from a study of tumor and adjacent non-tumor tissue in lung cancer. As for the study in general: The cohort had around eleven adenocarcinoma, a couple of squamous cell and 1 small cell patients. Findings and limits, study-wide: Shorter survival was associated with higher TCR diversity in tumors. Top 100 clones took a larger repertoire share in normal lung.

This CDR3 contains 15 residues. Germline V gives CDR1 LGHNA, CDR2 YNFKEQ. Notes on this clonotype: Its antigen remains unknown. One end of the junction does not line up with germline, which may come from a read error.

Three rounds of nested PCR, following a modified ARM-PCR protocol, produced the TCRbeta library. Via MiXCR, TCRdb re-called the multiplex PCR reads, giving one row per CDR3 protein. Of 90,000 to 100,000 distinct CDR3 sequences in the sample, 80% were seen once. This sample's RNA came from whole unsorted tissue. The normal lung tissue was taken more than 3 cm from the tumor edge. This receptor was taken from a man in his 60s with small cell lung cancer. This chain links TRBV4-2 with TRBJ2-6, with a tentative D call TRBD1 (6 bases). The sample was distant non-tumor lung tissue. CDR3 in amino acids: CAGSRDNSWANVLTF. The CDR3 DNA follows: TGTGCCGGCAGCCGGGACAACTCTTGGGCCAACGTCCTGACTTTC.